This T cell receptor beta chain was recorded in a study of T cell responses to AZD1222 COVID-19 vaccine. Whole-study results and caveats: White British people made up most donors, females outnumbered males, and clonal diversity was possibly underestimated.

TCRdb's table, derived via immunoSEQ multiplex PCR, lists solely in-frame clones and lacks some. There are approximately 150,000 clones in the sample; 85% to 95% occur only once, and approximately 4.8% lies in the top ten. Regarding this clone: Its target is not known.

V lost 0 bases, J lost 1 base, and 2 bases stayed unmatched. The CDR3 has 15 amino acids. Germline V gene sequence: CDR1 SGHVS, CDR2 FQNEAQ. Second doses that came at about 4 or about 12 weeks were put together. This specimen was peripheral blood, taken 28 days after the second AZD1222 dose. The sequence came from an adult who received the AZD1222 COVID-19 vaccine. J is TRBJ1-1 and V is TRBV7-8, with 7 bases aligning to TRBD1. The CDR3 protein is CASSLAGTANTEAFF. The CDR3 bases are TGTGCCAGCAGCTTAGCAGGGACAGCGAACACTGAAGCTTTCTTT.